The 14 T cell receptor beta chains given below trace back to one sample, sequenced in a study of human T cells and chemical hapten exposure. Documented time point: pre-sensitization, week 0. Noted treatment: therapeutic diphenylcyclopropenone sensitization with weekly scalp DPC. TCRdb re-analysed the RACE reads in MiXCR, keeping a single row per CDR3 protein. The table lists roughly 100,000 distinct CDR3 sequences, about 8.9% of them singletons. The source was whole blood, collected in connection with sensitization to the hapten diphenylcyclopropenone (DPC). These receptors originate from a woman between 40 and 50 years old with alopecia areata. Some clones in this sample may be carry-over from other donors' samples.

The gene calls are TRBV6-1 and TRBJ2-1, with a possible D match to TRBD2 (5 bases). V dropped 0 bases and J dropped 6 bases, with 12 bases sitting between them. From germline, CDR1 is MNHNS and CDR2 SASEGT. This CDR3 has 15 amino acids. Here the CDR3 DNA reads TGTGCCAGCAGTGAAGCAGGGAGCGTTAGCAATGAGCAGTTCTTC. Translation: CASSEAGSVSNEQFF.

The V call is TRBV29-1, the J call TRBJ2-6; 9 bases are a match to TRBD1. The CDR3 runs to 15 residues. V trimming: 6 bases; J trimming: 2 bases; junction bases outside the gene matches: 5. Germline V gene sequence: CDR1 SQVTM, CDR2 ANQGSEA. In nucleotides, the CDR3 is TGCAGCGTAGCGGGACAGGGAGCTGGGGCCAACGTCCTGACTTTC. Translated, it gives CSVAGQGAGANVLTF.

This clonotype was detected a few times. This chain connects TRBV7-9 to TRBJ1-1; TRBD1 aligns across 8 bases. The V and J ends lost 3 bases and 3 bases, in that order; junction bases with no gene match: 3. The germline V gene encodes CDR1 SEHNR and CDR2 FQNEAQ (reference sequence). CDR3 size: 14 residues. CDR3: CASSFGQGYTEAFF. The CDR3, as DNA: TGTGCCAGCAGCTTTGGACAGGGCTACACTGAAGCTTTCTTT.

The rearrangement uses TRBV7-9 and TRBJ1-4; 9 nucleotides line up with TRBD1. Germline trimming cut 5 bases from V and 5 bases from J; bases unmatched to any gene: 15. Germline CDR1 SEHNR, CDR2 FQNEAQ (reference sequence). This CDR3 comprises 18 residues. DNA of the CDR3: TGTGCCAGCAGCCCCGGGACAGGGATCCCTCCTCAGAATGAAAAACTGTTTTTT. It encodes CASSPGTGIPPQNEKLFF.

V usage is TRBV7-2 and J usage is TRBJ2-5; no clear D gene. Between the trimmed V and J ends, which lost 2 bases and 2 bases, there was a span of 9 bases. Germline-derived CDR1 and CDR2 are SGHTA and FQGNSA. The CDR3 is made up of 14 amino acids. CDR3 in DNA: TGTGCCAGCAGCTTACGGACCGTGCAAGAGACCCAGTACTTC. Its protein product is CASSLRTVQETQYF.

This clonotype showed up just a few times. This chain uses TRBV7-9 with TRBJ1-2; TRBD1 might be the D (5 bases). Germline V gives CDR1 SEHNR, CDR2 FQNEAQ (reference sequence). Trimming removed 11 bases from V and 0 bases from J, with 10 bases in between. CDR3 length: 12 amino acids. The CDR3 DNA reads TGTGCCGGGACCGAGGCTAACTATGGCTACACCTTC. It is translated as CAGTEANYGYTF.

On this clonotype: Being one base from a much bigger clone, this may be a read error. The chain recombines TRBV5-4 with TRBJ2-3, with 10 nucleotides matching TRBD2. The V and J ends lost 3 bases and 4 bases, in that order; junction bases with no gene match: 8. Germline V gives CDR1 SGHNT, CDR2 YYREEE (reference sequence). The CDR3 sequence is 16 residues long. The CDR3 DNA sequence: TGTGCCAGCAGCTCGTCCGACCTAGCGGGGGCAGATACGCAGTATTTT. It translates to CASSSSDLAGADTQYF.

The table lists this clonotype with many counts. The J gene is TRBJ2-1, the V gene TRBV4-3; D is unresolved. The V gene's germline CDR1 is LGHNA and CDR2 YSLEER. There are 13 residues in the CDR3. V was clipped by 3 bases and J by 7 bases, with 10 bases between them. Here the CDR3 reads CASSQGMGNEQFF. In DNA form, the CDR3 reads TGCGCCAGCAGCCAGGGGATGGGAAATGAGCAGTTCTTC.

The rearrangement uses TRBV5-1 and TRBJ2-7; TRBD1 might be the D (5 bases). Trimming shortened V by 0 bases and J by 3 bases, and 10 bases separated the two germline ends. Germline V gene lookup returns CDR1 SGHRS and CDR2 YFSETQ. This CDR3 spans 14 amino acids. For the CDR3, the DNA is TGCGCCAGCAGCTTGGATGGGGCGAGCTACGAGCAGTACTTC. It specifies CASSLDGASYEQYF. Complete variable domain (other parts from reference TRBV5-1 and TRBJ2-7): KAGVTQTPRYLIKTRGQQVTLSCSPISGHRSVSWYQQTPGQGLQFLFEYFSETQRNKGNFPGRFSGRQFSNSRSEMNVSTLELGDSALYLCASSLDGASYEQYFGPGTRLTVT.

With respect to this clonotype: This CDR3 is missing its conserved last phenylalanine or tryptophan, likely due to a read error. The chain has TRBV5-1 and TRBJ1-1, with D uncertain. V was trimmed by 0 bases and J by 5 bases, leaving 11 bases between them. The CDR3 is 14 residues long. Germline values: CDR1 SGHRS, CDR2 YFSETQ. The CDR3 nucleotides are TGCGCCAGCAGCTTGGGATCCACGGGGACTGAAGCTTTCCTT. Amino acids: CASSLGSTGTEAFL.

This chain uses TRBV28 with TRBJ2-5; D is perhaps TRBD2 (6 bases). Per the germline V gene, CDR1 is MDHEN and CDR2 is SYDVKM. The V end lost 5 bases, the J end lost 5 bases, and 15 bases lay between the germline ends. The CDR3 is 14 residues long. DNA for the CDR3: TGTGCCAGCAGTGACTCGGGACTGGGGGAGACCCAGTACTTC. Residues: CASSDSGLGETQYF.

This clonotype came up many times. J is TRBJ1-5 and V is TRBV12-3 or TRBV12-4; D is uncertain. The ends were cut back, 2 bases at V and 0 bases at J, with 8 bases in the middle. The CDR3 length is 15 residues. CDR3 loop: CASSLLQNSNQPQHF. As DNA, the CDR3 is TGTGCCAGCAGTTTATTACAGAATAGCAATCAGCCCCAGCATTTT.

The table lists this clonotype with many counts. The rearrangement uses TRBV25-1 and TRBJ1-1; D perhaps matches TRBD1 (6 bases). Germline assignment: CDR1 MGHDK and CDR2 SYGVNS. With 3 bases removed from V and 12 bases from J, the gap between germline ends came to 14 bases. CDR3 length: 12 amino acids. CDR3 amino acids: CASSDQGRSPFF. DNA for the CDR3: TGTGCCAGCAGTGACCAGGGGCGCTCACCTTTCTTT. The complete variable domain, with remaining parts taken from reference TRBV25-1 and TRBJ1-1, reads EADIYQTPRYLVIGTGKKITLECSQTMGHDKMYWYQQDPGMELHLIHYSYGVNSTEKGDLSSESTVSRIRTEHFPLTLESARPSHTSQYLCASSDQGRSPFFGQGTRLTVV.

In its sample, this clonotype was seen a few times. DNA of the CDR3: TGTGCCAGCAGCTGGGCCCCCTTGGTCGCAGATACGCAGTATTTT. Translating gives CASSWAPLVADTQYF. The rearrangement links TRBV11-2 to TRBJ2-3; D gene ambiguous. This CDR3 comprises 15 residues. The V end was cut by 4 bases, the J end by 4 bases, with 15 bases between. Looked up from germline, CDR1 is SGHAT and CDR2 is FQNNGV. Supplemented by reference TRBV11-2 and TRBJ2-3, the full variable domain reads EAGVAQSPRYKIIEKRQSVAFWCNPISGHATLYWYQQILGQGPKLLIQFQNNGVVDDSQLPKDRFSAERLKGVDSTLKIQPAKLEDSAVYLCASSWAPLVADTQYFGPGTRLTVL.